This T cell receptor (beta chain) comes out of a study of tumor and adjacent non-tumor tissue in lung cancer. Study-level background: There were 11 to 13 adenocarcinoma, a couple of squamous cell carcinoma and 1 small cell lung cancer cases. The study's findings and limits: In normal lung, the top 100 clones were significantly more dominant than in tumor.

RNA was extracted from bulk tissue without any cell sorting. Distant lung tissue was collected more than 3 cm away from the tumor edge. Between August and November 2014, newly diagnosed, chemotherapy-naive lung cancer patients underwent thoracic surgery in China. Comment on this clonotype: Its matching antigen is unknown. A read error may account for a junction end that differs from germline.

TCRbeta libraries were built with three rounds of nested PCR, modified from ARM-PCR. TCRdb reprocessed the multiplex PCR reads via MiXCR and lists one record per CDR3 protein. This sample carries approximately 47,000 distinct CDR3 sequences, less than 70% of them seen once, and the ten largest clones take 30%. Germline V gene lookup returns CDR1 MNHNS and CDR2 SASEGT. The length of the CDR3 is 16 residues. The rearrangement links TRBV6-1 to TRBJ2-2; 7 bases line up with TRBD1. The receptor was derived from a woman aged 65 to 85 with non-small cell lung cancer. The sample comprised distant non-tumor lung tissue. DNA of the CDR3: TGTGCCAGCAATGGGAGAGGGGGCCGGACCACCGGGGATCTGTTTTTT. Protein sequence: CASNGRGGRTTGDLFF.